This entry concerns a single TCR beta chain. The antigen is undetermined. The V gene end was trimmed by 3 bases and the J gene end by 9 bases; junction bases not matched to a gene: 5. The CDR3 contains 15 residues. CDR1 and CDR2 (germline): MDHEN, SYDVKM. Previously reported methods and listed TCR primers produced the bulk TCR libraries. TCRdb re-called the PCR reads with MiXCR, one entry per CDR3 protein. Altogether hundreds of thousands of distinct CDR3 sequences are present, around 25% being singletons, with the ten largest covering about 0.84%. This entry is derived from a study of molecular identifiers for immune sequencing clone quantification. At the level of the study: In replicates, RNA from 20,000 or 100,000 naive CD8 cells was split five ways, four sequenced. Study observations and caveats: More than 97% of effector molecules, versus under 1% of naive-cell molecules, belonged to clones above 20 RNA copies.

Libraries for naive CD8 T cells, which were made from approximately 20,000 to 980,000 sorted cells, drew on 10%, 30% or 50% of the RNA. The origin of this receptor is a human donor in good health. Some libraries in this study had Jurkat cell RNA spiked in. Material: naive CD8+ T cells from blood, with Jurkat cell RNA spiked in. Subset meaning: FACS-sorted CD8+CD4-CCR7+CD45RA+ naive T cells. J is TRBJ2-1 and V is TRBV28; 13 nucleotides align to TRBD2. CDR3 protein: CASSFRGLAGPEQFF. The CDR3 DNA is TGTGCCAGCAGTTTCCGGGGACTAGCGGGGCCTGAGCAGTTCTTC.